This T cell receptor beta chain derives from a study of T cell changes during pregnancy in multiple sclerosis. Profiling relied on immunoSEQ multiplex PCR, and the TCRdb table lists in-frame clones only, not all of them. The data contain around 100,000 clones, about 90% of them seen just once; the ten biggest clones take up about 0.93%. V shed 6 bases, J shed 2 bases, and the junction held 4 bases outside the gene matches. Germline V gene data show CDR1 as SNHLY and CDR2 as FYNNEI. This CDR3 is 14 amino acids long. This clonotype was sampled from a female donor with multiple sclerosis, enrolled in a pregnancy study. The chain combines TRBV2 with TRBJ2-1; 7 nucleotides align to TRBD1. The material sequenced was peripheral blood, taken after pregnancy. The CDR3 sequence is CASRDRPTYNEQFF. The CDR3 nucleotides are TGTGCCAGCAGGGACAGGCCCACCTACAATGAGCAGTTCTTC.